A single sample is the source of the 32 T cell receptor beta chains below, sequenced in a study of radiation and T cells in renal cell carcinoma. This table comes from immunoSEQ multiplex PCR, and its TCRdb copy is limited to in-frame clones, with some not included. The table has about 78,000 clones, 80% to 90% seen once. Time point: blood 4 weeks post-SBRT, at nephrectomy. Treatment in this sample: 15 Gy SBRT to primary tumor, nephrectomy 4 weeks later. The sequencing here drew on blood, taken from a patient whose treatment included radiotherapy and nephrectomy. These receptors all stem from a woman in her 70s with renal cell carcinoma.

This clone was seen more than once but under ten times. The rearrangement joins TRBV10-1 to TRBJ1-1; D is unresolved. Trimming left V 2 bases short and J 0 bases short, with 16 bases between. The CDR3 loop spans 17 amino acids. CDR1 and CDR2 (germline): WNHNN, SYGVQD (reference sequence). The CDR3 reads CASSEAHGVQMNTEAFF. The CDR3 nucleotides read TGCGCCAGCAGTGAGGCGCACGGGGTGCAAATGAACACTGAAGCTTTCTTT.

The table lists this clone with a few counts. The gene calls are TRBV5-1 and TRBJ1-1; no definite D call. The ends were cut back, 0 bases at V and 6 bases at J, with 9 bases in the middle. This CDR3 comprises 13 residues. Germline-derived CDR1 and CDR2 are SGHRS and YFSETQ. The CDR3 here is CASSLAGQSEAFF. The CDR3 region has the DNA TGCGCCAGCAGCTTGGCCGGGCAGTCTGAAGCTTTCTTT.

The chain is built from TRBV6-5 and TRBJ2-7; D is perhaps TRBD1 (6 bases). The V end lost 2 bases, the J end lost 2 bases, and 13 bases lay between the germline ends. The CDR3 length is 15 residues. Per the germline V gene, CDR1 is MNHEY and CDR2 is SVGAGI. CDR3 sequence: CASSYNTGPTYEQYF. Written as DNA, the CDR3 is TGTGCCAGCAGTTACAATACAGGGCCGACCTACGAGCAGTACTTC.

The rearrangement links TRBV7-2 to TRBJ2-3; D is uncertain. Trimming left V 1 base short and J 1 base short, with 6 bases between. The CDR3 contains 14 residues. Germline CDR1 and CDR2: SGHTA and FQGNSA. DNA of the CDR3: TGTGCCAGCAGCTTAGTTTCGGGCACAGATACGCAGTATTTT. This gives the protein CASSLVSGTDTQYF.

V is TRBV19 and J is TRBJ1-2; a possible D gene is TRBD1 (5 bases). V dropped 2 bases and J dropped 0 bases, with 13 bases sitting between them. The CDR3 is 16 residues long. Germline V lookup: CDR1 LNHDA, CDR2 SQIVND (reference sequence). CDR3 DNA: TGTGCCAGTAGTATAACCCACCGAGGGGCTAACTATGGCTACACCTTC. Residues: CASSITHRGANYGYTF. The full variable domain, in which reference TRBV19 and TRBJ1-2 provide the parts outside the CDR3, is DGGITQSPKYLFRKEGQNVTLSCEQNLNHDAMYWYRQDPGQGLRLIYYSQIVNDFQKGDIAEGYSVSREKKESFPLTVTSAQKNPTAFYLCASSITHRGANYGYTFGSGTRLTVV.

This chain links TRBV30 with TRBJ2-5, with D uncertain. This CDR3 has 13 amino acids. Between the trimmed V and J ends, which lost 0 bases and 1 base, there was a span of 6 bases. Germline CDR1 is GTSNPN and CDR2 is SVGIG (reference sequence). CDR3 protein: CAWSVLIQETQYF. The CDR3 bases are TGTGCCTGGAGTGTACTCATCCAAGAGACCCAGTACTTC.

This clone showed up just once. The chain couples TRBV19 to TRBJ1-6; D uncertain. Germline V gives CDR1 LNHDA, CDR2 SQIVND (reference sequence). V lost 4 bases, J lost 4 bases, and 11 bases lay in between. This CDR3 is built from 15 residues. CDR3 in DNA: TGTGCCAGTAGTACCTCAAATGGGTATAATTCACCCCTCCACTTT. Its protein product is CASSTSNGYNSPLHF.

The V call is TRBV5-1, the J call TRBJ2-2; a possible D gene is TRBD2 (5 bases). Germline V gene data show CDR1 as SGHRS and CDR2 as YFSETQ. The CDR3 runs 15 residues. Trimming shortened V by 4 bases and J by 0 bases, and 10 bases separated the two germline ends. CDR3 region: CASSARDSNTGELFF. In nucleotides, the CDR3 is TGCGCCAGCAGCGCCCGGGATTCGAACACCGGGGAGCTGTTTTTT.

Only one count was recorded for this clone. This chain uses TRBV6-6 with TRBJ1-5; the D is unclear. V was cut by 6 bases and J by 4 bases, with 13 bases left in between. This CDR3 has 14 residues. Germline values: CDR1 MNHNY, CDR2 SVGAGI (reference sequence). CDR3 in amino acids: CASRSGWANQPQHF. For the CDR3, the DNA is TGTGCCAGCAGGTCGGGTTGGGCAAATCAGCCCCAGCATTTT.

The chain recombines TRBV7-3 with TRBJ1-5, with D perhaps matching TRBD1 (5 bases). CDR3 length equals 16 residues. Trimming removed 2 bases at V and 0 bases at J, with 11 bases between. CDR1 and CDR2 (germline): SGHTA, FQGTGA. This CDR3 is CASSLGTRGSNQPQHF. CDR3 DNA sequence: TGTGCCAGCAGCTTAGGGACCCGAGGTAGCAATCAGCCCCAGCATTTT.

The J gene is TRBJ1-1, the V gene TRBV7-9, with a possible D match to TRBD1 (6 bases). Germline V gene data show CDR1 as SEHNR and CDR2 as FQNEAQ (reference sequence). The CDR3 has 15 residues. V lost 5 bases and J lost 1, with 14 bases in between. The CDR3 is CASSGDRMRNTEAFF. The CDR3 nucleotides are TGTGCCAGCAGCGGAGACAGGATGCGGAACACTGAAGCTTTCTTT. Drawing the rest from reference TRBV7-9 and TRBJ1-1, the complete variable domain is DTGVSQNPRHKITKRGQNVTFRCDPISEHNRLYWYRQTLGQGPEFLTYFQNEAQLEKSRLLSDRFSAERPKGSFSTLEIQRTEQGDSAMYLCASSGDRMRNTEAFFGQGTRLTVV.

The chain is built from TRBV15 and TRBJ1-1; D unresolved. Between the trimmed V and J ends, which lost 0 bases and 7 bases, there was a span of 9 bases. From germline, CDR1 is LNHNV and CDR2 YYDKDF (reference sequence). This CDR3 is built from 13 residues. The CDR3 coding sequence is TGTGCCACCAGCAGAGATCCAGGATTTGAAGCTTTCTTT. This sequence encodes CATSRDPGFEAFF.

The rearrangement links TRBV29-1 to TRBJ1-5, with D uncertain. In germline, CDR1 is SQVTM, CDR2 ANQGSEA. V lost 6 bases and J 5 bases, leaving 11 bases between the germline ends. This CDR3 contains 12 residues. CDR3 DNA sequence: TGCAGCGTCCTCGACACGCATCAGCCCCAGCATTTT. Translating it yields CSVLDTHQPQHF. Combining the CDR3 with reference TRBV29-1 and TRBJ1-5 gives the whole variable domain SAVISQKPSRDICQRGTSLTIQCQVDSQVTMMFWYRQQPGQSLTLIATANQGSEATYESGFVIDKFPISRPNLTFSTLTVSNMSPEDSSIYLCSVLDTHQPQHFGDGTRLSIL.

V usage is TRBV27 and J usage is TRBJ2-7; 7 positions match TRBD1. V was clipped by 2 bases and J by 6 bases; unmatched bases: 4. In germline, CDR1 is MNHEY, CDR2 SMNVEV (reference sequence). CDR3 length: 13 amino acids. The CDR3 protein is CASSLRGTVEQYF. For the CDR3, the DNA is TGTGCCAGCAGTTTACGAGGGACAGTCGAGCAGTACTTC.

The genes are TRBV5-1 and TRBJ2-1; the D is unclear. The V gene lost 4 bases and the J gene lost 8 bases, with 13 bases spanning the gap. CDR3 length: 13 residues. The germline V gene has CDR1 SGHRS and CDR2 YFSETQ. The CDR3 DNA reads as TGCGCCAGCAGCCCGGACGCCCTCGATGAGCAGTTCTTC. As protein: CASSPDALDEQFF.

This chain links TRBV7-2 with TRBJ2-3; D gene uncertain. This CDR3 region has 12 residues. The V gene lost 4 bases and the J gene lost 4 bases, with 6 bases spanning the gap. Germline loops: CDR1 SGHTA, CDR2 FQGNSA. CDR3 sequence reads: CASSSNADTQYF. In nucleotides, the CDR3 is TGTGCCAGCAGCTCCAACGCAGATACGCAGTATTTT.

V usage is TRBV28 and J usage is TRBJ1-4; D is perhaps TRBD1 (5 bases). Trimming removed 5 bases at V and 8 bases at J, with 24 bases between. The CDR3 runs 17 residues. CDR1 is MDHEN, CDR2 SYDVKM, per germline. This CDR3 is CASSRGATGINLEKLFF. The CDR3 DNA is TGTGCCAGCAGTAGAGGGGCAACCGGGATCAACCTCGAAAAACTGTTTTTT. Together with reference TRBV28 and TRBJ1-4, the CDR3 gives the full variable domain: DVKVTQSSRYLVKRTGEKVFLECVQDMDHENMFWYRQDPGLGLRLIYFSYDVKMKEKGDIPEGYSVSREKKERFSLILESASTNQTSMYLCASSRGATGINLEKLFFGSGTQLSVL.

The chain couples TRBV5-1 to TRBJ1-2; D is perhaps TRBD1 (6 bases). The V gene's germline CDR1 is SGHRS and CDR2 YFSETQ. V was clipped by 5 bases and J by 0 bases, with 14 bases between them. The CDR3 length is 15 residues. CDR3 residues: CASRAATGSNYGYTF. CDR3 nucleotide sequence: TGCGCCAGCAGGGCTGCGACAGGTTCTAACTATGGCTACACCTTC. The whole variable domain, remainder taken from reference TRBV5-1 and TRBJ1-2, is KAGVTQTPRYLIKTRGQQVTLSCSPISGHRSVSWYQQTPGQGLQFLFEYFSETQRNKGNFPGRFSGRQFSNSRSEMNVSTLELGDSALYLCASRAATGSNYGYTFGSGTRLTVV.

The V gene is TRBV7-2, the J gene TRBJ2-7; perhaps TRBD2 as D (5 bases). V was trimmed by 1 base and J by 0 bases, leaving 7 bases between them. The V gene's germline CDR1 is SGHTA and CDR2 FQGNSA. This CDR3 has 14 amino acids. The CDR3 bases are TGTGCCAGCAGCTTAGTAGCGAGCTCCTACGAGCAGTACTTC. Translating it yields CASSLVASSYEQYF.

This clone was counted a single time. The V gene is TRBV28, the J gene TRBJ2-7, with a possible D match to TRBD1 (7 bases). The CDR3 consists of 15 residues. Germline assignment: CDR1 MDHEN and CDR2 SYDVKM. Trimming took off 6 bases at V and 3 bases at J, with 18 bases between the two ends. The CDR3 DNA is TGTGCCAGCAGCTTTTCAGGAGGGGGCGTCTACGAGCAGTACTTC. Translating gives CASSFSGGGVYEQYF.

This clone has just one count. The chain couples TRBV4-3 to TRBJ1-4; the D is unclear. Germline V lookup: CDR1 LGHNA, CDR2 YSLEER. The CDR3 is 16 amino acids. V lost 0 bases and J lost 4, with 12 bases in between. CDR3 DNA: TGCGCCAGCAGCCAAGAATCAACACGGAATAATGAAAAACTGTTTTTT. It encodes CASSQESTRNNEKLFF.

This sequence joins TRBV7-9 and TRBJ2-5, with D unresolved. The CDR3 totals 16 residues. Per germline, CDR1 SEHNR and CDR2 FQNEAQ (reference sequence). Trimming left V 1 base short and J 5 bases short, with 17 bases between. The CDR3 protein is CASSLEVRAADETQYF. The DNA for the CDR3 is TGTGCCAGCAGCTTAGAGGTTAGGGCAGCCGACGAGACCCAGTACTTC.

V and J are TRBV18 and TRBJ1-5; D not certain. The CDR3 runs 14 residues. Trimming shortened V by 3 bases and J by 2 bases, and 8 bases separated the two germline ends. The V gene's germline CDR1 is KGHSH and CDR2 LQKENI. CDR3 DNA sequence: TGTGCCAGCTCACCGGAGCAGGGCAATCAGCCCCAGCATTTT. It codes for CASSPEQGNQPQHF.

The chain combines TRBV19 with TRBJ1-1, with D tentatively TRBD1 (5 bases). V was cut by 8 bases and J by 0 bases, with 13 bases left in between. This CDR3 region has 14 residues. Looked up from germline, CDR1 is LNHDA and CDR2 is SQIVND (reference sequence). The CDR3, as DNA: TGTGCCAGTTGGGCAGGGCCGATGAACACTGAAGCTTTCTTT. Translating gives CASWAGPMNTEAFF.

V and J are TRBV28 and TRBJ1-1; no clear D. Germline V CDR1 and CDR2: MDHEN, SYDVKM. V was cut by 6 bases and J by 4 bases, with 15 bases left in between. The CDR3 is 14 residues long. CDR3 DNA: TGTGCCAGCAGGGGCCTACCCCCGATCACTGAAGCTTTCTTT. This translates into CASRGLPPITEAFF.

The chain recombines TRBV6-1 with TRBJ1-5; D ambiguous. The CDR3 contains 18 residues. The V gene's germline CDR1 is MNHNS and CDR2 SASEGT. V dropped 0 bases and J dropped 4 bases, with 19 bases sitting between them. The CDR3 nucleotides are TGTGCCAGCAGTGAAGCAACACCCGGATCTGAAAGGAATCAGCCCCAGCATTTT. It encodes CASSEATPGSERNQPQHF.

The chain carries TRBV12-2 and TRBJ1-6; the listed D gene, TRBD1, was not tested against the DNA. TRBV12-2 is a pseudogene segment. The CDR3 runs to 17 residues. CDR3 sequence (DNA): TGTGCAAGTCGCTTGGGCCCTACGTTGATACCAAATTCACCCCTCCACTTT. Translation gives CASRLGPTLIPNSPLHF.

This chain connects TRBV5-6 to TRBJ2-3, with a tentative D call TRBD2 (6 bases). CDR1 and CDR2 (germline): SGHDT, YYEEEE. This CDR3 comprises 15 residues. V was cut by 5 bases and J by 1 base, with 14 bases left in between. The CDR3 region has the DNA TGTGCCAGCAGTGTTGCGGGGATGGGCACAGATACGCAGTATTTT. Translation gives CASSVAGMGTDTQYF.

The chain combines TRBV27 with TRBJ2-2; D call uncertain. This CDR3 contains 14 residues. V lost 5 bases to trimming and J lost 1 base, with 8 bases between them. Per the germline V gene, CDR1 is MNHEY and CDR2 is SMNVEV (reference sequence). DNA of the CDR3: TGTGCCAGCAGTCCGTCTTGGAACACCGGGGAGCTGTTTTTT. This codes for CASSPSWNTGELFF.

The V gene is TRBV28, the J gene TRBJ1-1; D not resolved. From germline, CDR1 is MDHEN and CDR2 SYDVKM. The V end lost 5 bases, the J end lost 3 bases, and 10 bases lay between the germline ends. There are 13 residues in the CDR3. DNA of the CDR3: TGTGCCAGCAGTCAGGTTTCGGACACTGAAGCTTTCTTT. Its protein is CASSQVSDTEAFF.

DNA for the CDR3: TGTGCCAGTAGTCGTTGGGACAGCAAATTCTCCTCCGGGGAGCTGTTTTTT. Its translation is CASSRWDSKFSSGELFF. The gene calls are TRBV19 and TRBJ2-2, with 7 bases identical to TRBD1. Germline V gives CDR1 LNHDA, CDR2 SQIVND (reference sequence). V was pared by 5 bases and J by 6 bases, with 15 bases of the junction left unmatched. This CDR3 has 17 residues.

This clone has only a few counts. The genes are TRBV6-5 and TRBJ1-1; D not certain. This CDR3 has 14 residues. Germline V gives CDR1 MNHEY, CDR2 SVGAGI. V was shortened by 0 bases and J by 1 base, with 6 bases between the two germline ends. The CDR3 region is CASSYSTSNTEAFF. The CDR3 nucleotides read TGTGCCAGCAGTTACTCAACGTCGAACACTGAAGCTTTCTTT.